The clone carrying this TCR beta chain has a handful of counts. Antigen: not known. This entry comes from a study of cytomegalovirus exposure and HLA in healthy donors. Study-level background: Earlier, 100 million to 130 million unique TCR beta sequences were recovered from approximately 180 million T cells by an analysis. The study's findings and limits: Analysis performed later found 16,000 or so TCR beta sequences associated with HLA alleles at 0.05 false discovery rate.

The CDR3 consists of 16 residues. Trimming took off 2 bases at V and 4 bases at J, with 14 bases between the two ends. Per the germline V gene, CDR1 is SGHVS and CDR2 is FQNEAQ. Use of 60 Vbeta and 13 Jbeta primers characterized the PCR. This table comes from immunoSEQ multiplex PCR, and its TCRdb copy is limited to in-frame clones, with some not included. The sample records 150,000 to 200,000 clones, under 90% being singletons. The sequence was collected from a boy younger than 10 in good health and CMV-seronegative. The specimen was PBMCs. The chain carries TRBV7-8 and TRBJ2-2, with D possibly matching TRBD1 (5 bases). The CDR3 nucleotides are TGTGCCAGCAGCTTACGGGTTGGGGCCTTCACCGGGGAGCTGTTTTTT. This encodes CASSLRVGAFTGELFF.